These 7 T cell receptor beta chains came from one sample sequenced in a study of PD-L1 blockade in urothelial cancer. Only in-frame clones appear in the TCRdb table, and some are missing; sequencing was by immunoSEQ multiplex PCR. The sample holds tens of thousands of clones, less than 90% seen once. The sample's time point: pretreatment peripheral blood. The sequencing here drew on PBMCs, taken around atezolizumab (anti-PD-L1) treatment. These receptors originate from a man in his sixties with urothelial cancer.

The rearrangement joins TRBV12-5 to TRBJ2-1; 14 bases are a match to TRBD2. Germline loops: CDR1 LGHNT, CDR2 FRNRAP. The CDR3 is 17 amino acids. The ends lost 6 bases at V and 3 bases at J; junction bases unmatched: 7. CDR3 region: CASGPRLAGGFYNEQFF. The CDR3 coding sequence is TGTGCTAGTGGCCCTCGACTAGCGGGAGGGTTCTACAATGAGCAGTTCTTC.

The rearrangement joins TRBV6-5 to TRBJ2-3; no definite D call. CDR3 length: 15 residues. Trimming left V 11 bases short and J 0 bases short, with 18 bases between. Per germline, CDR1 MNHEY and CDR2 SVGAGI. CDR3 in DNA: TGTGCCCGTGAGTCAGCAGGCCTCAGCACAGATACGCAGTATTTT. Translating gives CARESAGLSTDTQYF.

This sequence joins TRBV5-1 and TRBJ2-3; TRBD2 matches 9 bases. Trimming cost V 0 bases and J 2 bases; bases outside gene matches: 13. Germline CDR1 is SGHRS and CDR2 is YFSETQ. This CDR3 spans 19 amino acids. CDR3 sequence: CASSLGGSAGGRITDTQYF. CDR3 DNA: TGCGCCAGCAGCTTGGGGGGCTCGGCGGGGGGGCGGATCACAGATACGCAGTATTTT.

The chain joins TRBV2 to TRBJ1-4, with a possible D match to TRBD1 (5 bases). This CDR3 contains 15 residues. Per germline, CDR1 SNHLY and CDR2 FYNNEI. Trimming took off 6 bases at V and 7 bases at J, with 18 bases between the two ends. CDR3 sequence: CASSVDRRLTEKLFF. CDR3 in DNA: TGTGCCAGCAGCGTCGACAGACGTTTAACTGAAAAACTGTTTTTT.

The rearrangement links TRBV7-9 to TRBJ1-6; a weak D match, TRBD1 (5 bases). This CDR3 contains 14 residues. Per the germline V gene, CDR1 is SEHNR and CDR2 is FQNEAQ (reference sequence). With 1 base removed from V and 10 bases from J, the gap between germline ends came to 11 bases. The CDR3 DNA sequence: TGTGCCAGCAGCTTAGTCCAGGGTCTCTCACCCCTCCACTTT. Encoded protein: CASSLVQGLSPLHF.

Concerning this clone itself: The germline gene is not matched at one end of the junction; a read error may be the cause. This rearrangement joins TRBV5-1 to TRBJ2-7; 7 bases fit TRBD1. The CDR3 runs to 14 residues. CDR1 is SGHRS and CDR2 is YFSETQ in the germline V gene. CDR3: CASSLTGRTYEQYF. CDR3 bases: TGTGCCAGCAGCTTGACAGGGCGCACCTACGAGCAGTACTTC.

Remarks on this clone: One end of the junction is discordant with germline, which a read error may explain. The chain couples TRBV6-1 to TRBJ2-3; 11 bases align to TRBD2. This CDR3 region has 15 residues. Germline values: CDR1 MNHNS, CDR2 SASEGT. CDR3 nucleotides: TGTGCCAGCTGTGAAACTAGCGGGAGCTCAGATACGCAGTATTTT. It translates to CASCETSGSSDTQYF.